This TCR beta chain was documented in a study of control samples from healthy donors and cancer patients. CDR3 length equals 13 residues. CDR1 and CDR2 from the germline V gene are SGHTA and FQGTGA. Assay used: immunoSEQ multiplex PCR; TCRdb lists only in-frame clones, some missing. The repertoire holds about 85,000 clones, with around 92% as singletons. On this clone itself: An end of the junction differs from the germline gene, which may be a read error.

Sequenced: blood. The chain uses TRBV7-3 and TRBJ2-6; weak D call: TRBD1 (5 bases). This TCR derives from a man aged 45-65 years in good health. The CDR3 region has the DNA TGTGCCGGCAGGGAATCTGGGGCCAACGTCCTGACTTTC. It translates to CAGRESGANVLTF.